The clone carrying this TCR beta chain was counted ten times or more. What it recognizes is unknown. The sample originates from a study of T-cell memory formation after mild COVID-19. Study-level results: Whether day 37 second-wave clones are SARS-CoV-2-specific was not confirmed. Detection of some responders pre-infection suggested pre-existing cross-reactive memory T cells participated.

TCRdb recomputed calls from the 5' RACE reads with MiXCR, one row per CDR3 protein. The data contain around 140,000 distinct CDR3 sequences, under 7% of them singletons. V was shortened by 2 bases and J by 4 bases, with 6 bases between the two germline ends. CDR3 length equals 13 residues. Per the germline V gene, CDR1 is ENHRY and CDR2 is SYGVKD. The chain is built from TRBV10-3 and TRBJ1-5; no clear D. The sequence derives from an adult woman who had mild COVID-19 (a few samples of this study predate the infection). Cell type and time point are not known. Sequencing used PBMCs or a T cell subset sorted from them (not recorded which). The CDR3 sequence: CAISETGNQPQHF. DNA of the CDR3: TGTGCCATCAGTGAGACGGGGAATCAGCCCCAGCATTTT.